The sequence of this T cell receptor beta chain was determined in a study of blood T cell repertoires in COVID-19. The CDR3 runs to 14 residues. Germline loops: CDR1 LNHDA, CDR2 SQIVND (reference sequence). With V trimmed by 7 bases and J by 7 bases, 12 bases remained unmatched. Methods used by the authors: Nucleated cell counts were estimated from reference gene primer amplification. This table comes from immunoSEQ multiplex PCR, and its TCRdb copy is limited to in-frame clones, with some not included. From that table come the V and J calls and clone size; the DNA was used to work out D and trimming. The sample includes around 300,000 clones, about 83% of them seen just once. Individuals aged about 18 to 90 years were recruited from some 26 US areas.

The sequence came from a woman in her forties who had recovered from COVID-19. Sequenced material: PBMCs or T cells enriched from blood (not recorded which). The rearrangement links TRBV19 to TRBJ1-2; 7 bases are a match to TRBD1. This chain's CDR3 is CASTSMLAGGGYTF. Written as DNA, the CDR3 is TGTGCCAGTACTTCTATGTTGGCAGGGGGTGGCTACACCTTC.